This T cell receptor beta chain comes out of a study of CD8 T cells in ankylosing spondylitis. This clonotype showed up many times. Antigen unknown. V dropped 2 bases and J dropped 3 bases, with 15 bases sitting between them. The V gene's germline CDR1 is SGHRS and CDR2 YFSETQ. The CDR3 spans 15 residues. Study-level results: Eight or nine highly homologous variants made up a TCR beta motif that seemed to typify ankylosing spondylitis blood. Past research had described some motif variants in reactive arthritis synovial fluid and blood. Relatively scarce in peripheral blood, disease-linked clones were CD8+.

In making TCR beta libraries, quantitative 5'-RACE with molecular barcodes was used. MiXCR, applied by TCRdb to the 5' RACE reads, yields one record per CDR3 protein. The table includes fewer than 400,000 distinct CDR3 sequences, 7.5% to 9% detected once. The sequenced material came from blood, either unsorted or a sorted T cell fraction (not recorded which). This clonotype was sampled from a male donor with ankylosing spondylitis. The V call is TRBV5-1, the J call TRBJ2-7, with D perhaps TRBD1 (7 bases). CDR3 loop: CASSFMGQTSYEQYF. CDR3 nucleotide sequence: TGCGCCAGCAGCTTTATGGGACAGACTAGCTACGAGCAGTACTTC.